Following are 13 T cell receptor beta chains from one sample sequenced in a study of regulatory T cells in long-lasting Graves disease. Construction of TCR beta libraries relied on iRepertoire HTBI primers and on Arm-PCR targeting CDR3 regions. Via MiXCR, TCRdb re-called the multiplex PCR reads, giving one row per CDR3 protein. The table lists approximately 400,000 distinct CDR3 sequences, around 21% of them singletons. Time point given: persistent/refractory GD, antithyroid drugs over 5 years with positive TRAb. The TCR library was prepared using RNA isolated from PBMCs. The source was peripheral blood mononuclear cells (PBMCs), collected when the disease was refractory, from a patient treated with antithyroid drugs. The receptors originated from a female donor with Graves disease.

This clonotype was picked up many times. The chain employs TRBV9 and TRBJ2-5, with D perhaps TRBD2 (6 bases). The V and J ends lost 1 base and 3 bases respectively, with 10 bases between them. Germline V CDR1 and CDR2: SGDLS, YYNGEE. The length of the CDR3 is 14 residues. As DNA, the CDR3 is TGTGCCAGCAGCGTATACGGAGGGAAAGAGACCCAGTACTTC. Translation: CASSVYGGKETQYF.

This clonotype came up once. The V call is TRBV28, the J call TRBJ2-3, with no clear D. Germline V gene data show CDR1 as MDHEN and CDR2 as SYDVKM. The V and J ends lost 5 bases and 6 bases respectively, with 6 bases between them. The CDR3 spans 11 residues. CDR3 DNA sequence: TGTGCCAGCAGTAACGGCGATACGCAGTATTTT. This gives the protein CASSNGDTQYF.

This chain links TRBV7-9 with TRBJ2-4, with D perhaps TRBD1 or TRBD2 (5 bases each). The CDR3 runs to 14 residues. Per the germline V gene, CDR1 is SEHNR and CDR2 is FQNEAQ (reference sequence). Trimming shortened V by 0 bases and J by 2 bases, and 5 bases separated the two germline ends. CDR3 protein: CASSLAGPKNIQYF. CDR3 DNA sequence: TGTGCCAGCAGCTTAGCGGGACCCAAAAACATTCAGTACTTC.

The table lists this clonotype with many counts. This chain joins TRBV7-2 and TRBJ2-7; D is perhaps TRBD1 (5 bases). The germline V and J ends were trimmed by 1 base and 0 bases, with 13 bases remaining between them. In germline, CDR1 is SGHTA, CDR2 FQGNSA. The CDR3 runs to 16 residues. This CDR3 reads CASSLGLIQGSYEQYF. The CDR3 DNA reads TGTGCCAGCAGCTTAGGTTTGATTCAGGGCTCCTACGAGCAGTACTTC.

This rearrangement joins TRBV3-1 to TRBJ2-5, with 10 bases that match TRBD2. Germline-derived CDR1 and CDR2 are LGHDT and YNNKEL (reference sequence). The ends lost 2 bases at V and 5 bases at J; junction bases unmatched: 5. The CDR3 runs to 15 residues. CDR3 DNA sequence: TGTGCCAGCAGCCAACAAGCGGGAGGGAGTGAGACCCAGTACTTC. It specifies CASSQQAGGSETQYF.

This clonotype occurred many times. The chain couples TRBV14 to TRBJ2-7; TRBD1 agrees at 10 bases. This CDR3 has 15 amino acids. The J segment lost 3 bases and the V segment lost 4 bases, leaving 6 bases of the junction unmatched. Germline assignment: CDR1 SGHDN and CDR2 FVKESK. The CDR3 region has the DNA TGTGCCAGCAGCCTGACCGGGACAGGGGTCTACGAGCAGTACTTC. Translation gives CASSLTGTGVYEQYF.

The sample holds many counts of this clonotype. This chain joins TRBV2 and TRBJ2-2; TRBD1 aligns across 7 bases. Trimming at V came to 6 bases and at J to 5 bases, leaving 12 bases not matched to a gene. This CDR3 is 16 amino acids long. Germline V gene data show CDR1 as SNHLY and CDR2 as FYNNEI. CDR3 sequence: CASSADRATWTGELFF. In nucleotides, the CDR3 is TGTGCCAGCAGCGCAGACAGGGCCACCTGGACCGGGGAGCTGTTTTTT.

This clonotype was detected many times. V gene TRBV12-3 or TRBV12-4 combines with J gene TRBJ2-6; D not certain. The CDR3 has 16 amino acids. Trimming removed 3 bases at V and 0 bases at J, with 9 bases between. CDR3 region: CASSFRMSSGANVLTF. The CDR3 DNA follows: TGTGCCAGCAGTTTCCGTATGAGCTCTGGGGCCAACGTCCTGACTTTC.

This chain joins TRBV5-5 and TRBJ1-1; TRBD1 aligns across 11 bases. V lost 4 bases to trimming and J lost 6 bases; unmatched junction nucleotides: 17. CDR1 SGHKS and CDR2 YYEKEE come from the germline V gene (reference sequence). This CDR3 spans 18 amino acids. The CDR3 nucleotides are TGTGCCAGCAGCGATGGGACAGGGGGGGGGTGGTTGGACTCTGAAGCTTTCTTT. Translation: CASSDGTGGGWLDSEAFF.

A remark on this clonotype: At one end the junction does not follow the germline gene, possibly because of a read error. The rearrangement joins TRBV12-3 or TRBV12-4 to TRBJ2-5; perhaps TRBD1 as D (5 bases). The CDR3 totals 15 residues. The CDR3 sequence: CASSDSDIEQETQYF. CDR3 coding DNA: TGCGCCAGCAGTGACTCGGACATTGAACAAGAGACCCAGTACTTC.

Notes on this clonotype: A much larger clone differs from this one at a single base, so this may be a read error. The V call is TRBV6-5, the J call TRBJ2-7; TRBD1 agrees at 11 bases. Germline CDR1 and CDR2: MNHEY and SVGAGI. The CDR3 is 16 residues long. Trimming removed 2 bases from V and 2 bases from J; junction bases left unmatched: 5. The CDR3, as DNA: TGTGCCAGCAGTTACATAACGGGACAGGGGGCCTACGAGCAGTACTTC. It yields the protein CASSYITGQGAYEQYF.

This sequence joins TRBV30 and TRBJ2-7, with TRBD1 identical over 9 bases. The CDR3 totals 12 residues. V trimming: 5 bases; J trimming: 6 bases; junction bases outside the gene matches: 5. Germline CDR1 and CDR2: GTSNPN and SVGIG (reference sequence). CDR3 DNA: TGTGCCTGGGCCTTGACAGGGGGCGAGCAGTACTTC. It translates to CAWALTGGEQYF.

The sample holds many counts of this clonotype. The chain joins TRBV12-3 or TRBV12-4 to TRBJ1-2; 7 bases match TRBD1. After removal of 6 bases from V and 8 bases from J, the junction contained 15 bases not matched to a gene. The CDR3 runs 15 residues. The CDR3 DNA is TGTGCCAGCAGCCACGCGGACAGGTTTTCGAGCGGCTACACCTTC. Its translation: CASSHADRFSSGYTF.